What follows is one T cell receptor beta chain and its context. Its antigen remains unidentified. The sample belongs to a study of vaccination and CD4 T cells after COVID-19. Findings of the study overall: Investigators enrolled relatively few convalescent patients and included no early post-infection timepoints.

Cultured CD4+ T cell DNA underwent sequencing with the Oncomine TCR Beta short-read assay. TCRdb recomputed calls from the PCR reads with MiXCR, one row per CDR3 protein. The repertoire holds around 7,800 distinct CDR3 sequences, with under 45% as singletons. Treatment indicated: roughly 11-day PBMC culture with coronavirus spike peptide pools or control peptides (ViraFEST assay). The unexposed donor gave CD4+ T cells before the COVID-19 pandemic (2011-2018). The V gene end was trimmed by 10 bases and the J gene end by 7 bases; junction bases not matched to a gene: 22. Germline CDR1 is ENHRY and CDR2 is SYGVKD. The CDR3 is 18 amino acids.

The chain combines TRBV10-3 with TRBJ1-4, with 9 bases fitting TRBD1. The material sequenced was CD4+ T cells from blood, cultured in vitro. The source of this sequence is a human donor in good health. Written as DNA, the CDR3 is TGTGCCACCAGAGCCCCCATGGGGGCGACAGGGGGAGTTGAAAAACTGTTTTTT. Its translation: CATRAPMGATGGVEKLFF.